The 17 T cell receptor beta chains below were found in one sample sequenced in a study of T cell responses to AZD1222 COVID-19 vaccine. TCRdb's table, derived via immunoSEQ multiplex PCR, lists solely in-frame clones and lacks some. Of tens of thousands of clones listed, about 72% are singletons. Sequenced material: peripheral blood, taken on day 0 of AZD1222 vaccination. The origin of the receptors is an adult in good health.

The gene calls are TRBV6-5 and TRBJ1-2, with D unclear. CDR1 MNHEY and CDR2 SVGAGI come from the germline V gene. CDR3 length: 16 amino acids. V lost 0 bases and J 7 bases, leaving 18 bases between the germline ends. This CDR3 reads CASSYSIWTSRGGYTF. Here the CDR3 DNA reads TGTGCCAGCAGTTACTCGATCTGGACCTCAAGAGGTGGCTACACCTTC.

This chain joins TRBV10-3 and TRBJ1-4; TRBD1 is a possible D gene (6 bases). Trimming removed 10 bases from V and 11 bases from J, with 23 bases in between. CDR1 and CDR2 (germline): ENHRY, SYGVKD. CDR3 length equals 14 residues. The CDR3 here is CATHADTGSRKLFF. The CDR3 bases are TGTGCCACCCACGCGGATACAGGGTCTAGGAAACTGTTTTTT.

This clone was recorded once. The chain carries TRBV2 and TRBJ2-3, with TRBD2 matching 7 bases. Germline trimming cut 8 bases from V and 3 bases from J; bases unmatched to any gene: 8. Germline V gives CDR1 SNHLY, CDR2 FYNNEI. This CDR3 region has 14 residues. CDR3 sequence: CASFGGSGTDTQYF. For the CDR3, the DNA is TGTGCCAGCTTTGGCGGGAGTGGAACAGATACGCAGTATTTT.

This chain links TRBV6-5 with TRBJ1-1, with D perhaps TRBD1 (5 bases). Germline-derived CDR1 and CDR2 are MNHEY and SVGAGI. This CDR3 has 16 residues. With 3 bases removed from V and 1 base from J, the gap between germline ends came to 15 bases. As DNA, the CDR3 is TGTGCCAGCAGTTATTCGAAGGGGTATGGGAACACTGAAGCTTTCTTT. Translating gives CASSYSKGYGNTEAFF.

The chain joins TRBV29-1 to TRBJ2-7; 8 nucleotides match TRBD1. Germline assignment: CDR1 SQVTM and CDR2 ANQGSEA. The CDR3 extends over 13 amino acids. With V trimmed by 5 bases and J by 3 bases, 6 bases remained unmatched. The CDR3 DNA reads TGCAGCGTTTATGACACAGGGGGCTACGAGCAGTACTTC. This gives the protein CSVYDTGGYEQYF.

The rearrangement joins TRBV5-1 to TRBJ2-7; TRBD2 matches 10 bases. Germline assignment: CDR1 SGHRS and CDR2 YFSETQ. CDR3 length: 15 residues. Germline trimming cut 4 bases from V and 3 bases from J; bases unmatched to any gene: 7. The CDR3 DNA reads TGCGCCAGCAGCGACCCTAGCGGGGGCCTCTACGAGCAGTACTTC. Its protein is CASSDPSGGLYEQYF.

This clone was found once. V gene TRBV5-1 combines with J gene TRBJ2-1; 7 bases match TRBD2. Trimming at V came to 2 bases and at J to 7 bases, leaving 9 bases not matched to a gene. Germline CDR1 and CDR2: SGHRS and YFSETQ. The CDR3 is 15 residues long. CDR3 bases: TGCGCCAGCAGCTTATCTAGCGGTCACGTAAATGAGCAGTTCTTC. Translation gives CASSLSSGHVNEQFF.

The chain recombines TRBV11-2 with TRBJ1-2; no firm D call. Trimming stripped 5 bases from V and 2 bases from J, with 15 bases between. This CDR3 is built from 15 residues. From germline, CDR1 is SGHAT and CDR2 FQNNGV. CDR3 coding DNA: TGTGCCAGCAGCCCCCTCCGGGCAGCCAACTATGGCTACACCTTC. Translation: CASSPLRAANYGYTF.

At least ten counts were recorded for this clone. The CDR3 nucleotides read TGTGCCAGTAGTCCTAGCGGGAGTACCGACTACGAGCAGTACTTC. It yields the protein CASSPSGSTDYEQYF. The chain carries TRBV19 and TRBJ2-7; 10 nucleotides match TRBD2. The CDR3 consists of 15 residues. Losses at the gene ends were 5 bases for V and 3 bases for J; bases not matched to a gene: 7. Germline CDR1 LNHDA, CDR2 SQIVND (reference sequence).

V and J are TRBV18 and TRBJ2-1, with 16 bases matching TRBD2. The CDR3 runs to 17 residues. Germline CDR1 reads KGHSH; CDR2 reads LQKENI. J gave up 6 bases and V 3 bases, and 5 bases lay outside the gene matches. Here the CDR3 reads CASSPPGLAGGTNEQFF. CDR3 DNA: TGTGCCAGCTCACCGCCGGGACTAGCGGGAGGGACCAATGAGCAGTTCTTC.

The rearrangement links TRBV7-7 to TRBJ2-2; 9 positions match TRBD2. The CDR3 covers 14 residues. The germline V gene has CDR1 SSHAT and CDR2 FNYEAQ (reference sequence). The CDR3 DNA follows: TGTGCTACATCCCAGCGGGAGGACACCGGGGAGCTGTTTTTT. Encoded protein: CATSQREDTGELFF. Full variable domain (rest looked up from reference TRBV7-7 and TRBJ2-2): GAGVSQSPRYKVTKRGQDVTLRCDPISSHATLYWYQQALGQGPEFLTYFNYEAQPDKSGLPSDRFSAERPEGSISTLTIQRTEQRDSAMYRCATSQREDTGELFFGEGSRLTVL.

V and J are TRBV3-1 (or the pseudogene TRBV3-2) and TRBJ2-5; tentative D call: TRBD2 (7 bases). Between the trimmed V and J ends, which lost 6 bases and 1 base, there was a span of 12 bases. CDR3 length: 14 residues. Germline CDR1 LGHDT, CDR2 YNNKEL (reference sequence). CDR3: CASRRGGGQETQYF. In DNA form, the CDR3 reads TGTGCCAGCAGACGGGGAGGGGGCCAAGAGACCCAGTACTTC.

The chain carries TRBV5-8 and TRBJ1-1; the D gene is possibly TRBD1 (5 bases). The ends were cut back, 7 bases at V and 0 bases at J, with 13 bases in the middle. The CDR3 is 14 amino acids. Germline lookup yields CDR1 SGHTS and CDR2 YDEGEE. As DNA, the CDR3 is TGTGCCAGCGCCGCGAGCAGGGTGAACACTGAAGCTTTCTTT. Translation gives CASAASRVNTEAFF.

J is TRBJ1-1 and V is TRBV14; D not resolved. The CDR3 consists of 16 residues. The V and J ends lost 4 bases and 2 bases respectively, with 17 bases between them. Germline values: CDR1 SGHDN, CDR2 FVKESK. The CDR3 region is CASSPAGQSPNTEAFF. CDR3 nucleotide sequence: TGTGCCAGCAGCCCGGCCGGCCAATCACCTAACACTGAAGCTTTCTTT.

V is TRBV13 and J is TRBJ2-1; 9 bases line up with TRBD1. CDR1 is PRHDT, CDR2 FYEKMQ, per germline (reference sequence). Trimming at V came to 5 bases and at J to 9 bases, leaving 2 bases not matched to a gene. CDR3 length: 12 residues. The CDR3 DNA is TGTGCCAGCAGCCAGACAGGGGGTGAGCAGTTCTTC. It translates to CASSQTGGEQFF.

This chain connects TRBV14 to TRBJ2-1, with a weak D call TRBD2 (6 bases). Trimming took 2 bases from V and 0 from J, leaving 11 bases between them. Germline CDR1 SGHDN, CDR2 FVKESK. This CDR3 has 16 amino acids. Here the CDR3 reads CASSQRLGSSYNEQFF. The CDR3, as DNA: TGTGCCAGCAGCCAAAGACTAGGGAGCTCCTACAATGAGCAGTTCTTC. Supplemented by reference TRBV14 and TRBJ2-1, the full variable domain reads EAGVTQFPSHSVIEKGQTVTLRCDPISGHDNLYWYRRVMGKEIKFLLHFVKESKQDESGMPNNRFLAERTGGTYSTLKVQPAELEDSGVYFCASSQRLGSSYNEQFFGPGTRLTVL.

The CDR3 reads CASSLSFRASTDTQYF. CDR3 DNA: TGTGCCAGCAGCCTAAGTTTTCGGGCCAGCACAGATACGCAGTATTTT. V usage is TRBV7-2 and J usage is TRBJ2-3; D remains unclear. Germline values: CDR1 SGHTA, CDR2 FQGNSA. V was clipped by 5 bases and J by 0 bases, with 15 bases between them. CDR3 length equals 16 residues.